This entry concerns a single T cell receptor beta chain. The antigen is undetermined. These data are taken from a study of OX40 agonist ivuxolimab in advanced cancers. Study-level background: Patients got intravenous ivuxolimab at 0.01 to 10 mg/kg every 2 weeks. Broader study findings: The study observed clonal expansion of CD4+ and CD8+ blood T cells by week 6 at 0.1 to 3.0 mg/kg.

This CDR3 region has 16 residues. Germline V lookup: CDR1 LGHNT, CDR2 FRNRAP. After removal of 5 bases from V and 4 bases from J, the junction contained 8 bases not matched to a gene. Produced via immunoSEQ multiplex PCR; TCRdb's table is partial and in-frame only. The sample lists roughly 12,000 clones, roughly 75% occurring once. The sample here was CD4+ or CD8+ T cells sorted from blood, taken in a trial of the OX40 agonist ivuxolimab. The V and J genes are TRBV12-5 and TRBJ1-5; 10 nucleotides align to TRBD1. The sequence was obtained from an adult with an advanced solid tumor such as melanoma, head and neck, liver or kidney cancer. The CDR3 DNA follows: TGTGCTAGTGGTCTCACGGGACAGGGGATAAATCAGCCCCAGCATTTT. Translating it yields CASGLTGQGINQPQHF.